This is a list of T cell receptor beta chains from one sample in a study of CD8 T cells in Susac syndrome. TCRdb reanalysed the immunoSEQ multiplex PCR reads using MiXCR and keeps one entry per CDR3 protein. The sample holds a few hundred thousand distinct CDR3 sequences; 80% to 95% are singletons and the top ten take roughly 0.13%. Sequencing was performed on CD8+ T cells from PBMCs. Receptors originate from a human donor with multiple sclerosis. Each CDR3 is given with its conserved first and last residue. The D gene is left open where the match is weak. Size values are once, few and many counts, or a class for expanded clones, and some rows have none.

J gene: TRBJ1-2; V gene: TRBV7-3; clone size: NA; D gene: NA; CDR3 DNA: TGTGCCAGCAGCCCGGGGGGAGGGGCGCAGGGCTACACCTTC; CDR3 protein: CASSPGGGAQGYTF
J gene: TRBJ1-2; V gene: TRBV9; clone size: NA; D gene: TRBD1; CDR3 DNA: TGTGCCAGCAGCGACGGACAGGGGGCCAATGGCTACACCTTC; CDR3 protein: CASSDGQGANGYTF
J gene: TRBJ2-3; V gene: TRBV11-2; clone size: NA; D gene: NA; CDR3 DNA: TGTGCCAGCAGCTTAGGTTTTGGGGCAGATACGCAGTATTTT; CDR3 protein: CASSLGFGADTQYF
J gene: TRBJ1-1; V gene: TRBV5-1; clone size: NA; D gene: NA; CDR3 DNA: TGCGCCAGCCCGGGCCGCCCTCGGGAAGCTTTCTTT; CDR3 protein: CASPGRPREAFF
J gene: TRBJ2-3; V gene: TRBV11-1; clone size: NA; D gene: TRBD1; CDR3 DNA: TGTGCCAGCAGCTCCCGGGACAGAGGCACAGATACGCAGTATTTT; CDR3 protein: CASSSRDRGTDTQYF
J gene: TRBJ2-7; V gene: TRBV7-2; clone size: NA; D gene: NA; CDR3 DNA: TGTGCCAGCAGCGCCCTACCCAGGGGAACCTACGAGCAGTACTTC; CDR3 protein: CASSALPRGTYEQYF
J gene: TRBJ2-7; V gene: TRBV6-2/TRBV6-3; clone size: NA; D gene: NA; CDR3 DNA: TGTGCCAGCAGAGGCGTGGGGGAGCTCGGGTCCTACGAGCAGTACTTC; CDR3 protein: CASRGVGELGSYEQYF
J gene: TRBJ2-5; V gene: TRBV5-4; clone size: NA; D gene: NA; CDR3 DNA: TGTGCCAGCAGCGAACAAAGGGCAGAGACCCAGTACTTC; CDR3 protein: CASSEQRAETQYF
J gene: TRBJ2-7; V gene: TRBV7-9; clone size: NA; D gene: TRBD2; CDR3 DNA: TGTGCCAGCAGCTTGGTAGCGGGGGGCCACGAGCAGTACTTC; CDR3 protein: CASSLVAGGHEQYF
J gene: TRBJ2-7; V gene: TRBV19; clone size: NA; D gene: NA; CDR3 DNA: TGTGCCAGTAATAACAGGGACTACGAGCAGTACTTC; CDR3 protein: CASNNRDYEQYF
J gene: TRBJ1-1; V gene: TRBV11-2; clone size: NA; D gene: NA; CDR3 DNA: TGTGCCAGCAGCTCCTTCGGCGGGGCAGACGCGAACACTGAAGCTTTCTTT; CDR3 protein: CASSSFGGADANTEAFF
J gene: TRBJ1-3; V gene: TRBV18; clone size: NA; D gene: NA; CDR3 DNA: TGTGCCAGCTCGGATGAAAGAAACACCATATATTTT; CDR3 protein: CASSDERNTIYF
J gene: TRBJ2-1; V gene: TRBV6-5; clone size: few; D gene: TRBD2; CDR3 DNA: TGTGCCAGCAGTCCTCCGGGGCGGGGGAACAATGAGCAGTTCTTC; CDR3 protein: CASSPPGRGNNEQFF
J gene: TRBJ2-7; V gene: TRBV6-2/TRBV6-3; clone size: NA; D gene: NA; CDR3 DNA: TGTGCCAGTTCTACCCGGGTAACCTACGAGCAGTACTTC; CDR3 protein: CASSTRVTYEQYF
J gene: TRBJ1-6; V gene: TRBV2; clone size: NA; D gene: NA; CDR3 DNA: TGTGCCAGCAACCCCGAGGGCGATCGGTCACCCCTCCACTTT; CDR3 protein: CASNPEGDRSPLHF
J gene: TRBJ2-6; V gene: TRBV4-1; clone size: NA; D gene: NA; CDR3 DNA: TGCGCCAGCAGCCTAGACGGGACATACTCTGGGGCCAACGTCCTGACTTTC; CDR3 protein: CASSLDGTYSGANVLTF
J gene: TRBJ2-7; V gene: TRBV7-8; clone size: NA; D gene: NA; CDR3 DNA: TGTGCCAGCAGGTCCAGAGGCGGCGAGCAGTACTTC; CDR3 protein: CASRSRGGEQYF
J gene: TRBJ2-3; V gene: TRBV25-1; clone size: NA; D gene: NA; CDR3 DNA: TGTGCCAGCAGTGAACGGTTGACAGATACGCAGTATTTT; CDR3 protein: CASSERLTDTQYF
J gene: TRBJ1-1; V gene: TRBV30; clone size: NA; D gene: NA; CDR3 DNA: TGTGCCTGGAGCCCCGGGGGGCTCACTGAAGCTTTCTTT; CDR3 protein: CAWSPGGLTEAFF
J gene: TRBJ1-1; V gene: TRBV13; clone size: NA; D gene: NA; CDR3 DNA: TGTGCCAGCAGCTCGGTCGAGGCGGGTCGCACTGAAGCTTTCTTT; CDR3 protein: CASSSVEAGRTEAFF
J gene: TRBJ2-7; V gene: TRBV7-9; clone size: few; D gene: NA; CDR3 DNA: TGTGCCAGCAGCTTAGTGACAGCTCACTACGAGCAGTACTTC; CDR3 protein: CASSLVTAHYEQYF
J gene: TRBJ2-5; V gene: TRBV7-3; clone size: NA; D gene: NA; CDR3 DNA: TGTGCCAGCAGCGCACTAGAGACCCAGTACTTC; CDR3 protein: CASSALETQYF